This passage covers 5 T cell receptor beta chains from one sample sequenced in a study of OX40 agonist ivuxolimab in advanced cancers. Profiling relied on immunoSEQ multiplex PCR, and the TCRdb table lists in-frame clones only, not all of them. The table records about 50,000 clones, about 93% of them present only once. Source: CD4+ or CD8+ T cells sorted from blood, taken in a trial of the OX40 agonist ivuxolimab. The receptors originated from an adult with an advanced solid tumor such as melanoma, head and neck, liver or kidney cancer.

This sequence joins TRBV9 and TRBJ2-2; D gene uncertain. The CDR3 sequence is 13 residues long. Germline CDR1 reads SGDLS; CDR2 reads YYNGEE. The V and J ends lost 0 bases and 3 bases respectively, with 3 bases between them. The CDR3, as DNA: TGTGCCAGCAGCGTAGCAGACACCGGGGAGCTGTTTTTT. As protein: CASSVADTGELFF.

This chain links TRBV27 with TRBJ2-7, with a tentative D call TRBD2 (5 bases). The germline CDR1 and CDR2 sequences are MNHEY and SMNVEV (reference sequence). V was shortened by 7 bases and J by 2 bases, with 18 bases between the two germline ends. The CDR3 has 15 residues. CDR3 DNA: TGTGCCAGCATACCTCGGTTGGGAGACCCCTACGAGCAGTACTTC. As protein: CASIPRLGDPYEQYF.

The chain is built from TRBV10-3 and TRBJ2-3; TRBD1 matches 8 bases. The CDR3 is 16 residues long. Germline CDR1 reads ENHRY; CDR2 reads SYGVKD. Losses at the gene ends were 7 bases for V and 1 base for J; bases not matched to a gene: 10. In DNA, the CDR3 is TGTGCCATCACCTCCTCCGGGACAGGCGGCACAGATACGCAGTATTTT. Translation: CAITSSGTGGTDTQYF.

The CDR3 loop reads CAISVKDGGRDSGSSYNEQFF. CDR3 DNA: TGTGCCATCAGTGTTAAGGATGGCGGGAGGGATTCTGGAAGCTCCTACAATGAGCAGTTCTTC. The chain employs TRBV10-3 and TRBJ2-1, with 9 bases lining up with TRBD2. The junction had 19 bases not matched to a gene; V was cut back by 4 bases and J by 0 bases. The germline CDR1 and CDR2 sequences are ENHRY and SYGVKD. The CDR3 length is 21 residues.

The chain is built from TRBV7-8 and TRBJ2-3; D possibly corresponds to TRBD2 (6 bases). Germline V gene data show CDR1 as SGHVS and CDR2 as FQNEAQ. V lost 3 bases and J 0 bases, leaving 10 bases between the germline ends. The CDR3 is 15 amino acids. The CDR3 nucleotides are TGTGCCAGCAGCTTGGGCGGGACGAGCACAGATACGCAGTATTTT. This sequence encodes CASSLGGTSTDTQYF.